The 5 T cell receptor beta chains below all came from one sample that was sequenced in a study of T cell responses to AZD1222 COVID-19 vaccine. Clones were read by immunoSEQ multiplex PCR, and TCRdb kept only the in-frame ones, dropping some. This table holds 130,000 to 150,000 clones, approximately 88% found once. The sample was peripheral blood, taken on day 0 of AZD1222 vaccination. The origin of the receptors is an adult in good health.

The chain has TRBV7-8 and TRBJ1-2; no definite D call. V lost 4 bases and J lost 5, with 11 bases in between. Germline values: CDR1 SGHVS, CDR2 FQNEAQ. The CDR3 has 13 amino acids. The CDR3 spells CASSSGSPYGYTF. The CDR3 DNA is TGTGCCAGCAGCTCAGGTTCTCCTTATGGCTACACCTTC.

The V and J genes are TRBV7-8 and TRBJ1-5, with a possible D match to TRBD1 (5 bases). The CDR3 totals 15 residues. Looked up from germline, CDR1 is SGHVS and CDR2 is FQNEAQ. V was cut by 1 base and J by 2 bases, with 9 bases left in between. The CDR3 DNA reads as TGTGCCAGCAGCTTAGGTGGGACGGGCAATCAGCCCCAGCATTTT. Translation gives CASSLGGTGNQPQHF. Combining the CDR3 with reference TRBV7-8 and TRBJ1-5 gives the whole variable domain GAGVSQSPRYKVAKRGQDVALRCDPISGHVSLFWYQQALGQGPEFLTYFQNEAQLDKSGLPSDRFFAERPEGSVSTLKIQRTQQEDSAVYLCASSLGGTGNQPQHFGDGTRLSIL.

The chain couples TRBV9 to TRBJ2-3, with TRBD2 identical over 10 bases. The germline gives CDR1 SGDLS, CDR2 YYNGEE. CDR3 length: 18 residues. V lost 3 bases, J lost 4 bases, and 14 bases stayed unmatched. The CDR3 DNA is TGTGCCAGCAGCGCGCTAGCGGGGGCCTTGGGGAGCGCAGATACGCAGTATTTT. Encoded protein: CASSALAGALGSADTQYF. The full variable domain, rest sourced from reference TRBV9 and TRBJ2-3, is DSGVTQTPKHLITATGQRVTLRCSPRSGDLSVYWYQQSLDQGLQFLIQYYNGEERAKGNILERFSAQQFPDLHSELNLSSLELGDSALYFCASSALAGALGSADTQYFGPGTRLTVL.

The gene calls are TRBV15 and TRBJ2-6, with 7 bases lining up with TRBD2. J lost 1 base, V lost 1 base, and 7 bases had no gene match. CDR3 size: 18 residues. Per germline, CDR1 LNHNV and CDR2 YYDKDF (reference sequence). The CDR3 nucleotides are TGTGCCACCAGCAGAGGGGAGGGACCCCGGTCTGGGGCCAACGTCCTGACTTTC. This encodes CATSRGEGPRSGANVLTF.

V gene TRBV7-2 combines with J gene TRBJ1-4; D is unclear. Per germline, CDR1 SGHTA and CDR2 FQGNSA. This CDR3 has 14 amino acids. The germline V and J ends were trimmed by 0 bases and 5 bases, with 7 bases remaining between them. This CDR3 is CASSLAGRNEKLFF. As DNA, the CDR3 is TGTGCCAGCAGCTTAGCGGGGAGGAATGAAAAACTGTTTTTT. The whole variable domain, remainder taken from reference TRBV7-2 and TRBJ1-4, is GAGVSQSPSNKVTEKGKDVELRCDPISGHTALYWYRQSLGQGLEFLIYFQGNSAPDKSGLPSDRFSAERTGGSVSTLTIQRTQQEDSAVYLCASSLAGRNEKLFFGSGTQLSVL.